Detailed here is one T cell receptor beta chain. Its specificity is not known. Vbeta (60) and Jbeta (13) primers were used in the PCR. Some clones are missing from TCRdb's copy, which holds only in-frame ones; the method was immunoSEQ multiplex PCR. This sample's table has approximately 60,000 clones. This sample stems from a study of cytomegalovirus exposure and HLA in healthy donors. Study as a whole: Counted in an early data release were tens of millions of unique TCRs from HLA-typed donors.

General observations from the study: TCR sequences were mostly rare, though some public TCRs occurred in many donors. In a later analysis, CMV-associated beta chains were mostly HLA-associated, it appeared.

Germline values: CDR1 LNHDA, CDR2 SQIVND (reference sequence). The CDR3 consists of 14 residues. V shed 5 bases and J shed 7 bases, with 18 bases lying between them. The V and J genes are TRBV19 and TRBJ2-7; TRBD1 might be the D (5 bases). The receptor was derived from a man under 40 in good health and CMV-seropositive. Material for sequencing was PBMCs. The CDR3 DNA reads as TGTGCCAGTAGTCCCGACAGTTATACGATTGAGCAGTACTTC. It yields the protein CASSPDSYTIEQYF.